These 29 T cell receptor beta chains share one sample of origin, sequenced in a study of blood T cell repertoires in COVID-19. Here immunoSEQ multiplex PCR was the method, and the copy in TCRdb shows in-frame clones only, minus some. In the table there are 150,000 to 200,000 clones, 90% of which are singletons. Sequenced material: peripheral blood. The receptors derive from a man aged 60-69 years with active or convalescent COVID-19.

V is TRBV27 and J is TRBJ2-7, with TRBD2 matching 8 bases. Trimming removed 4 bases from V and 4 bases from J; junction bases left unmatched: 6. The CDR3 consists of 14 residues. Per germline, CDR1 MNHEY and CDR2 SMNVEV (reference sequence). The CDR3 bases are TGTGCCAGCAGTTCAGCGGGGGAAACATACGAGCAGTACTTC. The encoded protein is CASSSAGETYEQYF.

The chain is built from TRBV7-9 and TRBJ1-6; D remains unclear. Trimming removed 3 bases at V and 4 bases at J, with 7 bases between. CDR3 size: 14 residues. Germline lookup yields CDR1 SEHNR and CDR2 FQNEAQ (reference sequence). The chain's CDR3 is CASSFQQYNSPLHF. The CDR3 DNA reads as TGTGCCAGCAGCTTTCAACAGTATAATTCACCCCTCCACTTT.

This rearrangement joins TRBV24-1 to TRBJ1-2; D is uncertain. The CDR3 has 11 amino acids. Trimming pared 4 bases from V and 7 bases from J, leaving 6 bases between. Germline V gene lookup returns CDR1 KGHDR and CDR2 SFDVKD. The CDR3 loop is CATSDGVGYTF. In DNA, the CDR3 is TGTGCCACCAGTGACGGAGTTGGCTACACCTTC.

The gene calls are TRBV5-1 and TRBJ2-1, with TRBD1 matching 8 bases. With V trimmed by 2 bases and J by 6 bases, 1 base remained unmatched. From germline, CDR1 is SGHRS and CDR2 YFSETQ. The CDR3 is 13 amino acids. DNA for the CDR3: TGCGCCAGCAGCTTACAGGGGGGCAATGAGCAGTTCTTC. The encoded protein is CASSLQGGNEQFF.

The chain uses TRBV6-1 and TRBJ1-1; 8 bases map to TRBD1. V trimming: 3 bases; J trimming: 7 bases; junction bases outside the gene matches: 4. The CDR3 length is 13 residues. The V gene's germline CDR1 is MNHNS and CDR2 SASEGT. In nucleotides, the CDR3 is TGTGCCAGCAGTGACAGGGGGCCGGGTGAAGCTTTCTTT. Its translation is CASSDRGPGEAFF.

This rearrangement joins TRBV12-3 or TRBV12-4 to TRBJ2-5; D perhaps matches TRBD2 (6 bases). V was clipped by 8 bases and J by 6 bases, with 13 bases between them. This CDR3 has 12 residues. The CDR3 DNA is TGTGCCAGCCGCCCTAGCGACCAGACCCAGTACTTC. It translates to CASRPSDQTQYF.

This clone was counted a single time. In nucleotides, the CDR3 is TGTGCCAGCTCACCACCGAACAGGAAGAGATACGAGCAGTACTTC. Its translation: CASSPPNRKRYEQYF. The chain links TRBV18 to TRBJ2-7; a possible D gene is TRBD1 (5 bases). The V gene lost 0 bases and the J gene lost 4 bases, with 13 bases spanning the gap. Per germline, CDR1 KGHSH and CDR2 LQKENI. The CDR3 contains 15 residues.

V and J are TRBV16 and TRBJ1-4, with TRBD1 identical over 8 bases. V shed 4 bases and J 0 bases; nucleotides not matched to a gene: 1. The V gene's germline CDR1 is KGHSY and CDR2 FQNENV. The CDR3 totals 15 residues. This CDR3 is CASSPQGATNEKLFF. DNA for the CDR3: TGTGCCAGCAGCCCACAGGGGGCAACTAATGAAAAACTGTTTTTT.

This chain's CDR3 is CASSQLAESSYNEQFF. CDR3 DNA sequence: TGTGCCAGCAGCCAATTGGCGGAAAGCTCCTACAATGAGCAGTTCTTC. The rearrangement uses TRBV3-1 (or the pseudogene TRBV3-2) and TRBJ2-1, with D hard to call. V gave up 2 bases and J gave up 0 bases, with 11 bases separating them. Germline values: CDR1 LGHDT, CDR2 YNNKEL (reference sequence). CDR3 length: 16 amino acids.

The genes are TRBV6-4 and TRBJ1-2; no clear D. V lost 2 bases and J 0 bases, leaving 10 bases between the germline ends. The V gene's germline CDR1 is MRHNA and CDR2 SNTAGT. The CDR3 spans 15 residues. CDR3 bases: TGTGCCAGCAGTGACAAGTTTCCGGCTAACTATGGCTACACCTTC. It specifies CASSDKFPANYGYTF.

The V call is TRBV12-3 or TRBV12-4, the J call TRBJ1-1; TRBD1 might be the D (5 bases). There are 13 residues in the CDR3. V lost 5 bases to trimming and J lost 3 bases, with 10 bases between them. CDR3 amino acids: CASSLNRYTEAFF. The CDR3 DNA is TGTGCCAGCAGTCTTAACAGGTACACTGAAGCTTTCTTT.

The rearrangement uses TRBV5-4 and TRBJ1-2; 9 bases are a match to TRBD1. V trimming: 4 bases; J trimming: 8 bases; junction bases outside the gene matches: 6. The CDR3 has 13 residues. Germline CDR1 SGHNT, CDR2 YYREEE (reference sequence). The CDR3 bases are TGTGCCAGCAGCGTACAGGGGGCAGGGGGCTACACCTTC. This encodes CASSVQGAGGYTF.

The sample holds a few counts of this clone. V and J are TRBV6-5 and TRBJ2-5, with a weak D call TRBD1 (5 bases). Trimming removed 0 bases at V and 7 bases at J, with 9 bases between. Per the germline V gene, CDR1 is MNHEY and CDR2 is SVGAGI. The CDR3 sequence is 13 residues long. This CDR3 is CASSYSSRGTQYF. The CDR3, as DNA: TGTGCCAGCAGTTACTCGAGTAGGGGGACCCAGTACTTC.

The chain's CDR3 is CASRRQALYGYTF. The CDR3 nucleotides read TGTGCCAGCAGGAGACAGGCCTTGTATGGCTACACCTTC. This chain connects TRBV2 to TRBJ1-2; D possibly corresponds to TRBD1 (6 bases). With 6 bases removed from V and 5 bases from J, the gap between germline ends came to 13 bases. This CDR3 is 13 amino acids long. Looked up from germline, CDR1 is SNHLY and CDR2 is FYNNEI.

This clone was seen more than once but under ten times. The rearrangement uses TRBV6-5 and TRBJ1-1; 11 nucleotides align to TRBD1. J gave up 4 bases and V 1 base, and 5 bases lay outside the gene matches. This CDR3 is built from 16 residues. From germline, CDR1 is MNHEY and CDR2 SVGAGI. For the CDR3, the DNA is TGTGCCAGCAGTTACTTAGGGACAGGGGGAAGCACTGAAGCTTTCTTT. This sequence encodes CASSYLGTGGSTEAFF.

DNA for the CDR3: TGTGCCAGCAGCCCCTACAGACTAGCGGGAGCCGATGAGCAGTTCTTC. This sequence encodes CASSPYRLAGADEQFF. The chain couples TRBV3-1 (or the pseudogene TRBV3-2) to TRBJ2-1, with 12 bases matching TRBD2. Trimming removed 4 bases from V and 8 bases from J; junction bases left unmatched: 9. CDR3 length equals 16 residues. In germline, CDR1 is LGHDT, CDR2 YNNKEL (reference sequence).

The chain combines TRBV4-1 with TRBJ1-1; D possibly corresponds to TRBD1 (5 bases). The CDR3 totals 14 residues. V was shortened by 0 bases and J by 0 bases, with 5 bases between the two germline ends. Germline CDR1 is MGHRA and CDR2 is YSYEKL. The CDR3 region has the DNA TGCGCCAGCAGCCAAGACAGGGTGAACACTGAAGCTTTCTTT. Protein sequence: CASSQDRVNTEAFF.

This CDR3 reads CASSHGQGSTYEQYF. CDR3 nucleotide sequence: TGTGCCAGCAGCCATGGACAGGGTAGTACCTACGAGCAGTACTTC. The chain joins TRBV3-1 (or the pseudogene TRBV3-2) to TRBJ2-7, with 8 bases aligning to TRBD1. Trimming at V came to 3 bases and at J to 2 bases, leaving 6 bases not matched to a gene. CDR1 and CDR2 from the germline V gene are LGHDT and YNNKEL (reference sequence). This CDR3 is 15 amino acids long.

The chain links TRBV9 to TRBJ2-3, with TRBD2 identical over 9 bases. The CDR3 contains 18 residues. The germline gives CDR1 SGDLS, CDR2 YYNGEE. The ends lost 0 bases at V and 1 base at J; junction bases unmatched: 9. CDR3 region: CASSVESGGFRGTDTQYF. CDR3 DNA sequence: TGTGCCAGCAGCGTAGAAAGCGGGGGGTTCAGAGGCACAGATACGCAGTATTTT.

This sequence joins TRBV19 and TRBJ2-7; TRBD2 aligns across 11 bases. The ends lost 5 bases at V and 3 bases at J; junction bases unmatched: 6. The CDR3 is 15 residues long. In germline, CDR1 is LNHDA, CDR2 SQIVND (reference sequence). CDR3 amino acids: CASSGETSGNYEQYF. The CDR3 DNA sequence: TGTGCCAGTAGTGGGGAGACTAGCGGGAACTACGAGCAGTACTTC.

The chain is built from TRBV27 and TRBJ1-6; the match to TRBD1 covers 8 bases. The CDR3 consists of 15 residues. CDR1 and CDR2 from the germline V gene are MNHEY and SMNVEV (reference sequence). The V segment lost 7 bases and the J segment 14 bases; nucleotides outside the gene matches: 16. CDR3 in DNA: TGTGCCAGCACCAAGACCTGGACAGGGATCAAGGCCCTCCACTTT. Encoded protein: CASTKTWTGIKALHF.

The chain recombines TRBV30 with TRBJ1-6; 10 bases agree with TRBD1. The CDR3 is made up of 15 amino acids. Germline CDR1 GTSNPN, CDR2 SVGIG (reference sequence). J lost 6 bases, V lost 5 bases, and 7 bases had no gene match. This CDR3 is CAWERQGAFNSPLHF. The CDR3 DNA reads as TGTGCCTGGGAAAGACAGGGGGCGTTTAATTCACCCCTCCACTTT.

The rearrangement joins TRBV15 to TRBJ1-5; possibly TRBD1 for D (5 bases). The CDR3 runs to 14 residues. Trimming shortened V by 3 bases and J by 4 bases, and 10 bases separated the two germline ends. Germline-derived CDR1 and CDR2 are LNHNV and YYDKDF (reference sequence). CDR3 sequence reads: CATSSAQVNQPQHF. CDR3 bases: TGTGCCACCAGCAGTGCACAGGTAAATCAGCCCCAGCATTTT. The full variable domain, its missing parts supplied by reference TRBV15 and TRBJ1-5, is DAMVIQNPRYQVTQFGKPVTLSCSQTLNHNVMYWYQQKSSQAPKLLFHYYDKDFNNEADTPDNFQSRRPNTSFCFLDIRSPGLGDTAMYLCATSSAQVNQPQHFGDGTRLSIL.

Concerning this clone itself: This same CDR3 is encoded by further DNA sequences in the sample. This rearrangement joins TRBV6-4 to TRBJ1-1; 8 bases fit TRBD1. CDR1 is MRHNA, CDR2 SNTAGT, per germline. The CDR3 is 13 residues long. Losses at the gene ends were 6 bases for V and 3 bases for J; bases not matched to a gene: 3. For the CDR3, the DNA is TGTGCCAGCAGCAGGGGGCAGGACACTGAAGCTTTCTTT. Protein product: CASSRGQDTEAFF.

This sequence joins TRBV19 and TRBJ2-2, with 8 bases fitting TRBD1. The germline V gene encodes CDR1 LNHDA and CDR2 SQIVND (reference sequence). V gave up 5 bases and J gave up 4 bases; unmatched junction bases: 12. The CDR3 is 17 amino acids. The CDR3, as DNA: TGTGCCAGTAGTGTTTCCAGGGGGCTGGGGGGCACCGGGGAGCTGTTTTTT. This codes for CASSVSRGLGGTGELFF.

The genes are TRBV4-1 and TRBJ2-3, with TRBD2 matching 12 bases. The V gene's germline CDR1 is MGHRA and CDR2 YSYEKL. The CDR3 consists of 17 residues. With 4 bases clipped from V and 2 bases from J, the junction kept 7 bases outside the gene matches. The CDR3 reads CASSLRTSGVITDTQYF. CDR3 sequence (DNA): TGCGCCAGCAGCCTCCGGACTAGCGGGGTGATCACAGATACGCAGTATTTT.

Worth noting for this clone: Different DNA sequences within this sample yield the same CDR3. The gene calls are TRBV28 and TRBJ1-2; D remains unclear. The CDR3 sequence is 12 residues long. CDR1 and CDR2 (germline): MDHEN, SYDVKM. The V end was cut by 3 bases, the J end by 3 bases, with 5 bases between. The CDR3 nucleotides read TGTGCCAGCAGTTTCACGGACTATGGCTACACCTTC. Translating it yields CASSFTDYGYTF.

This clone was counted a few times. This chain links TRBV6-5 with TRBJ2-7; tentatively, D is TRBD1 (6 bases). This CDR3 contains 14 residues. The germline V and J ends were trimmed by 6 bases and 3 bases, with 15 bases remaining between them. CDR1 and CDR2 from the germline V gene are MNHEY and SVGAGI. CDR3 in amino acids: CASSPIGTYYEQYF. The CDR3 DNA follows: TGTGCCAGCAGCCCAATCGGGACATACTACGAGCAGTACTTC.

Details on this clone: The same CDR3 also results from other DNA sequences found in this sample. The chain has TRBV10-3 and TRBJ2-7, with 12 nucleotides matching TRBD2. The V segment lost 11 bases and the J segment 6 bases; nucleotides outside the gene matches: 20. Per the germline V gene, CDR1 is ENHRY and CDR2 is SYGVKD. The CDR3 spans 17 residues. Written as DNA, the CDR3 is TGTGCCTCCCGGGGGCTAGCGGGGGGGCGCCGGGATGGCGAGCAGTACTTC. Translated: CASRGLAGGRRDGEQYF.